This TCR beta chain was obtained from a study of T cells after posttransplantation cyclophosphamide. Study findings and constraints: Tissue-infiltrating T cells from skin or gut overlapped little with blood T cells. Later blood repertoires were often dominated by clones from the donor CD8+ memory compartment.

Some clones are missing from TCRdb's copy, which holds only in-frame ones; the method was immunoSEQ multiplex PCR. This table holds roughly 1,600 clones, roughly two thirds found once. The CDR3 has 14 amino acids. Germline V CDR1 and CDR2: ENHRY, SYGVKD. V was shortened by 2 bases and J by 8 bases, with 10 bases between the two germline ends. Busulfan-fludarabine conditioning, marrow transplant, and cyclophosphamide on days +3 and +4 were administered. This clone was picked up a small number of times. Its specificity is unknown. The sample here was CD8+ T cells sorted from PBMCs, taken after allogeneic stem cell transplant with posttransplant cyclophosphamide. The TCR sequence derives from a male patient between 25 and 40 years old who received an allogeneic stem cell transplant from a related donor, was CMV-positive, and had acute GVHD only. Some T cells may possibly be graft donor cells. The rearrangement uses TRBV10-3 and TRBJ1-6, with unresolved D. As DNA, the CDR3 is TGTGCCATCAGTGAGGAGAAGCCCGATTCACCCCTCCACTTT. This translates into CAISEEKPDSPLHF.